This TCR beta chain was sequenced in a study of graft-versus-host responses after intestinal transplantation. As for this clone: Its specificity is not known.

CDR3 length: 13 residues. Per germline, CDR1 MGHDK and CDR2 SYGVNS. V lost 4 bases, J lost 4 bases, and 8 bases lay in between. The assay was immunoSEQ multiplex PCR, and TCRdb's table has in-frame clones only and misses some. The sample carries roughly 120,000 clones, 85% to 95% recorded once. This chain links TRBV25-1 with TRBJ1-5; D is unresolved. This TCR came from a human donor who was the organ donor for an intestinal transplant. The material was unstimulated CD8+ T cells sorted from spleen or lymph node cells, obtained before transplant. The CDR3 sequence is CASSGAGNQPQHF. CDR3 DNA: TGTGCCAGCAGTGGTGCGGGGAATCAGCCCCAGCATTTT.